These 15 T cell receptor beta chains were sequenced from one sample in a study of OX40 agonist ivuxolimab in advanced cancers. Data came from immunoSEQ multiplex PCR; TCRdb stores just in-frame clones and leaves some out. The data show about 46,000 clones, 82% seen once. Sequencing used CD4+ or CD8+ T cells sorted from blood, obtained in a trial of the OX40 agonist ivuxolimab. These receptor sequences come from an adult with an advanced solid tumor such as melanoma, head and neck, liver or kidney cancer.

The J gene is TRBJ1-5, the V gene TRBV19, with no clear D. This CDR3 is 15 amino acids long. Germline lookup yields CDR1 LNHDA and CDR2 SQIVND (reference sequence). With 5 bases removed from V and 2 bases from J, the gap between germline ends came to 13 bases. CDR3 nucleotides: TGTGCCAGTAGTTGGTCTCACACGGGCAATCAGCCCCAGCATTTT. It yields the protein CASSWSHTGNQPQHF.

The chain recombines TRBV2 with TRBJ1-1, with D unresolved. The germline V gene has CDR1 SNHLY and CDR2 FYNNEI. This CDR3 contains 13 residues. Between the trimmed V and J ends, which lost 7 bases and 2 bases, there was a span of 11 bases. As DNA, the CDR3 is TGTGCCAGCACCGAGGACGGAAACACTGAAGCTTTCTTT. As protein: CASTEDGNTEAFF.

The V gene is TRBV5-1, the J gene TRBJ2-7; no firm D call. CDR3 length: 14 residues. V lost 7 bases and J 0 bases, leaving 14 bases between the germline ends. Germline CDR1 and CDR2: SGHRS and YFSETQ. CDR3 sequence: CASFLTYNSYEQYF. The CDR3 region has the DNA TGCGCCAGCTTTCTCACCTACAACTCCTACGAGCAGTACTTC.

V and J are TRBV11-2 and TRBJ1-4; 7 nucleotides align to TRBD1. CDR1 is SGHAT, CDR2 FQNNGV, per germline. The CDR3 spans 13 residues. Trimming took 4 bases from V and 7 from J; bases not matched to a gene: 3. This chain's CDR3 is CASSSDRLEKLFF. The CDR3 DNA is TGTGCCAGCAGCTCGGACAGGCTTGAAAAACTGTTTTTT. Based on the CDR3 plus reference TRBV11-2 and TRBJ1-4, the full variable domain is EAGVAQSPRYKIIEKRQSVAFWCNPISGHATLYWYQQILGQGPKLLIQFQNNGVVDDSQLPKDRFSAERLKGVDSTLKIQPAKLEDSAVYLCASSSDRLEKLFFGSGTQLSVL.

Written as DNA, the CDR3 is TGTGCCAGCACCTTCGGGACAGCCAATCAGCCCCAGCATTTT. Encoded protein: CASTFGTANQPQHF. This chain connects TRBV7-2 to TRBJ1-5; 7 bases line up with TRBD1. J was trimmed by 3 bases and V by 7 bases; bases with no gene match: 6. The germline V gene has CDR1 SGHTA and CDR2 FQGNSA. This CDR3 is 14 amino acids long.

The V and J genes are TRBV5-6 and TRBJ1-3; D is uncertain. V gave up 0 bases and J gave up 0 bases, with 1 base separating them. Germline CDR1 reads SGHDT; CDR2 reads YYEEEE. This CDR3 has 13 residues. The CDR3 nucleotides read TGTGCCAGCAGCTTGGACTCTGGAAACACCATATATTTT. Encoded protein: CASSLDSGNTIYF.

The chain joins TRBV6-5 to TRBJ1-6; D gene ambiguous. CDR3 length: 12 residues. Trimming pared 7 bases from V and 8 bases from J, leaving 9 bases between. CDR1 MNHEY and CDR2 SVGAGI come from the germline V gene. The CDR3 loop reads CASTQMDSPLHF. CDR3 bases: TGTGCCAGCACCCAGATGGATTCACCCCTCCACTTT.

The chain is built from TRBV27 and TRBJ1-6; the D gene is possibly TRBD1 (6 bases). Trimming took 4 bases from V and 10 from J, leaving 20 bases between them. Germline-derived CDR1 and CDR2 are MNHEY and SMNVEV (reference sequence). The CDR3 runs to 16 residues. The DNA of the CDR3 is TGTGCCAGCAGTTGGAGGAACAGGGCCTTACCATCACCCCTCCACTTT. Protein: CASSWRNRALPSPLHF.

This clone occurred once. The chain has TRBV9 and TRBJ1-3; D ambiguous. CDR3 length equals 17 residues. The ends were cut back, 0 bases at V and 1 base at J, with 14 bases in the middle. The germline CDR1 and CDR2 sequences are SGDLS and YYNGEE. CDR3 bases: TGTGCCAGCAGCGTAGAGTCCAGCCGGAGGTCTGGAAACACCATATATTTT. It encodes CASSVESSRRSGNTIYF.

V gene TRBV7-2 combines with J gene TRBJ1-3, with D unresolved. Trimming removed 0 bases from V and 2 bases from J, with 8 bases in between. The germline CDR1 and CDR2 sequences are SGHTA and FQGNSA. The CDR3 covers 15 residues. CDR3 residues: CASSLARDTGNTIYF. CDR3 bases: TGTGCCAGCAGCTTAGCGCGGGATACTGGAAACACCATATATTTT.

The chain carries TRBV5-1 and TRBJ2-3; D may be TRBD1 (5 bases). Trimming removed 5 bases at V and 2 bases at J, with 12 bases between. There are 14 residues in the CDR3. Germline V gene data show CDR1 as SGHRS and CDR2 as YFSETQ. This CDR3 reads CASRFRANTDTQYF. The CDR3 bases are TGCGCCAGCAGGTTCAGGGCAAACACAGATACGCAGTATTTT. Full variable domain (missing parts from reference TRBV5-1 and TRBJ2-3): KAGVTQTPRYLIKTRGQQVTLSCSPISGHRSVSWYQQTPGQGLQFLFEYFSETQRNKGNFPGRFSGRQFSNSRSEMNVSTLELGDSALYLCASRFRANTDTQYFGPGTRLTVL.

The V and J genes are TRBV19 and TRBJ2-5; 7 nucleotides line up with TRBD2. The CDR3 extends over 14 amino acids. V lost 3 bases to trimming and J lost 5 bases; unmatched junction nucleotides: 6. CDR1 and CDR2 (germline): LNHDA, SQIVND (reference sequence). CDR3 in amino acids: CASSIQRGGETQYF. In DNA form, the CDR3 reads TGTGCCAGTAGTATCCAGCGGGGAGGTGAGACCCAGTACTTC.

The V call is TRBV5-1, the J call TRBJ1-2; 7 bases line up with TRBD1. The V gene's germline CDR1 is SGHRS and CDR2 YFSETQ. The CDR3 extends over 16 amino acids. Trimming removed 0 bases from V and 2 bases from J; junction bases left unmatched: 7. The CDR3 loop reads CASSLVATGQNYGYTF. CDR3 bases: TGCGCCAGCAGCTTGGTTGCGACAGGGCAAAACTATGGCTACACCTTC.

The chain has TRBV7-8 and TRBJ2-5; 10 bases line up with TRBD1. Germline V gives CDR1 SGHVS, CDR2 FQNEAQ. J lost 3 bases, V lost 5 bases, and 9 bases had no gene match. The CDR3 runs 16 residues. The CDR3: CASSQRGGTGEETQYF. CDR3 nucleotide sequence: TGTGCCAGCAGCCAACGAGGTGGGACAGGGGAAGAGACCCAGTACTTC.

V usage is TRBV19 and J usage is TRBJ2-1; possibly TRBD1 or TRBD2 for D (5 bases each). V lost 1 base and J 6 bases, leaving 13 bases between the germline ends. CDR3 length: 15 amino acids. In germline, CDR1 is LNHDA, CDR2 SQIVND (reference sequence). CDR3 sequence reads: CASSIVGTALNEQFF. The DNA of the CDR3 is TGTGCCAGTAGTATAGTAGGGACCGCTCTCAATGAGCAGTTCTTC.